Listed below are T cell receptor beta chains from one sample, sequenced in a study of cytomegalovirus exposure and HLA in healthy donors. The assay was immunoSEQ multiplex PCR, and TCRdb's table has in-frame clones only and misses some. Here the sample spans over 100,000 clones, around 84% being singletons. The source material was PBMCs. The receptors originated from a woman aged 18-29 years in good health and CMV-seropositive. Each CDR3 is given with its conserved first and last residue.

CDR3 protein: CASSDTGGLGTDTQYF; V gene: TRBV5-1; J gene: TRBJ2-3
CDR3 protein: CASSLQGYNQPQHF; V gene: TRBV5-6; J gene: TRBJ1-5
CDR3 protein: CASSLPSDATQYF; V gene: TRBV7-9; J gene: TRBJ2-5
CDR3 protein: CASSSGLLIAKNIQYF; V gene: TRBV27; J gene: TRBJ2-4
CDR3 protein: CASSPTLYNEQFF; V gene: TRBV2; J gene: TRBJ2-1
CDR3 protein: CASTPGGGQNSPLHF; V gene: TRBV5-6; J gene: TRBJ1-6
CDR3 protein: CASRRGGSTDTQYF; V gene: TRBV7-3; J gene: TRBJ2-3
CDR3 protein: CASIPLGGATYEQYF; V gene: TRBV6-1; J gene: TRBJ2-7
CDR3 protein: CATSPQGPRAYNSPLHF; V gene: TRBV15; J gene: TRBJ1-6
CDR3 protein: CATSRMGQGLYNEQFF; V gene: TRBV15; J gene: TRBJ2-1
CDR3 protein: CASSLRAGGTNSPLHF; V gene: TRBV27; J gene: TRBJ1-6
CDR3 protein: CASSLAPAAGDGYTF; V gene: TRBV7-8; J gene: TRBJ1-2
CDR3 protein: CASSGTSGVYNEQFF; V gene: TRBV6-1; J gene: TRBJ2-1
CDR3 protein: CASSPRPGQGVYEQYF; V gene: TRBV7-8; J gene: TRBJ2-7
CDR3 protein: CASSLDSQETQYF; V gene: TRBV5-1; J gene: TRBJ2-5
CDR3 protein: CASRPRDRWIIASGNTIYF; V gene: TRBV12-2; J gene: TRBJ1-3
CDR3 protein: CASSIRHLTEAFF; V gene: TRBV19; J gene: TRBJ1-1
CDR3 protein: CASSLEVGKGGAQYF; V gene: TRBV5-4; J gene: TRBJ2-5
CDR3 protein: CASSRLQGGDSPLHF; V gene: TRBV19; J gene: TRBJ1-6
CDR3 protein: CSVRRQPNTEAFF; V gene: TRBV29-1; J gene: TRBJ1-1
CDR3 protein: CASSSGGSGSEKLFF; V gene: TRBV7-9; J gene: TRBJ1-4
CDR3 protein: CASSPGLSTDTQYF; V gene: TRBV5-1; J gene: TRBJ2-3
CDR3 protein: CASSSSAFPYNEQFF; V gene: TRBV6-5; J gene: TRBJ2-1
CDR3 protein: CASSFEGMETQYF; V gene: TRBV27; J gene: TRBJ2-5
CDR3 protein: CSVEFPSTDTQYF; V gene: TRBV29-1; J gene: TRBJ2-3
CDR3 protein: CASASAGAQETQYF; V gene: TRBV2; J gene: TRBJ2-5
CDR3 protein: CASSPRQGSETQYF; V gene: TRBV19; J gene: TRBJ2-5